A selection of T cell receptor beta chains follows, all from one sample in a study of control samples from healthy donors and cancer patients. Clones were read by immunoSEQ multiplex PCR, and TCRdb kept only the in-frame ones, dropping some. The sample has 100,000 to 150,000 clones; 87% are singletons. Sequencing was carried out using blood. The receptors shown here come from a man between 18 and 29 years old in good health. Each CDR3 is given with its conserved first and last residue.

CDR3	V	J
CASSFGGVGTDTQYF	TRBV28	TRBJ2-3
CATSGRPPTGVYETQYF	TRBV24-1	TRBJ2-5
CASSQDRGLVLEQYF	TRBV4-3	TRBJ2-7
CSVVQRLAGDNEQYF	TRBV29-1	TRBJ2-7
CASSLAGFNAGEAFF	TRBV7-9	TRBJ1-1
CASSDQTSGTDTQYF	TRBV6-4	TRBJ2-3
CASSGSRTEAFF	TRBV7-2	TRBJ1-1
CASSSTTSGNEQYF	TRBV6-5	TRBJ2-7
CASSTPHRSTDTQYF	TRBV19	TRBJ2-3
CASSQDGRVETQYF	TRBV3-1/TRBV3-2	TRBJ2-5
CASLRETGELFF	TRBV27	TRBJ2-2
CASSSPGQGDRQPQHF	TRBV5-1	TRBJ1-5
CASRPMGGQDTQYF	TRBV6-5	TRBJ2-3
CARSGGVEYEQFF	TRBV5-3	TRBJ2-1
CASSLSITGGYSGAYERYF	TRBV27	TRBJ2-7
CASSLRTGKGQMQFF	TRBV5-4	TRBJ2-1
CATSDPGTSGKSDTQYF	TRBV24-1	TRBJ2-3
CASSLYRGLSTDTQYF	TRBV7-9	TRBJ2-3
CASRPQTNYGYTF	TRBV6-5	TRBJ1-2
CASSAPPGGPTNEKLFF	TRBV28	TRBJ1-4
CASSIRLAGSLNTEAFF	TRBV7-2	TRBJ1-1
CASSRDINEKLFF	TRBV27	TRBJ1-4
CASMGRGRTGELFF	TRBV19	TRBJ2-2
CASSLLAQGGGYTF	TRBV27	TRBJ1-2
CASSYPGAMNTEAFF	TRBV6-2/TRBV6-3	TRBJ1-1
CAATRRGAESTDTQYF	TRBV6-6	TRBJ2-3
CASSHGQYPNQPQHF	TRBV19	TRBJ1-5
CASSESRGQGTGELFF	TRBV10-2	TRBJ2-2
CATSDNIDRSEQYF	TRBV24-1	TRBJ2-7
CASSDSAAADTQYF	TRBV19	TRBJ2-3
CASSGISSGSSEQFF	TRBV3-1/TRBV3-2	TRBJ2-1
CASSFVRSPAAKNIQYF	TRBV28	TRBJ2-4
CASSPPAPGQPQHF	TRBV6-6	TRBJ1-5
CASRGLAGGSADTQYF	TRBV7-3	TRBJ2-3
CASSIRVGLGEQFF	TRBV7-2	TRBJ2-1
CAWSVRAGVNTGELFF	TRBV30	TRBJ2-2
CASSRADSYEQYF	TRBV27	TRBJ2-7
CASNDGKRYEKLFF	TRBV19	TRBJ1-4
CASSELQGRGEQYF	TRBV25-1	TRBJ2-7
CASSLETGKNTEAFF	TRBV4-3	TRBJ1-1
CATIGNDGGPRSYNEQFF	TRBV24-1	TRBJ2-1
CASSEEGTDTQYF	TRBV10-1	TRBJ2-3
CASSLEGLATDTQYF	TRBV11-2	TRBJ2-3
CASGPGQGAPGQETQYF	TRBV11-2	TRBJ2-5
CASSRTPYNEQFF	TRBV6-2/TRBV6-3	TRBJ2-1
CASSHPDFGDPEPNEKLFF	TRBV5-6	TRBJ1-4
CASSLDGYAGVWNEQFF	TRBV7-2	TRBJ2-1
CAISESVGQETQYF	TRBV10-3	TRBJ2-5
CASSSSIHEQYF	TRBV6-2/TRBV6-3	TRBJ2-7
CASSIDQGKTQYF	TRBV19	TRBJ2-5
CAGSRDGSTTDTQYF	TRBV5-4	TRBJ2-3
CASSFAGARLNYGYTF	TRBV27	TRBJ1-2
CASSSGAITGELFF	TRBV28	TRBJ2-2
CATSDLSSGANVLTF	TRBV24-1	TRBJ2-6
CASSLVPGGTYEQYF	TRBV7-3	TRBJ2-7
CASSDGTGGADTQYF	TRBV6-4	TRBJ2-3
CASSQEGGDRGNGYTF	TRBV4-3	TRBJ1-2
CASSKGTGTFYGYTF	TRBV5-6	TRBJ1-2